This TCR beta chain came from a study of metastatic and nonmetastatic thyroid tumors. This CDR3 contains 13 residues. V was cut by 4 bases and J by 4 bases, with 9 bases left in between. Per the germline V gene, CDR1 is SGHKS and CDR2 is YYEKEE (reference sequence). The entire patient cohort was treatment-naive prior to thyroid surgery. Through MiXCR, TCRdb re-clonotyped the PCR reads. Of about 16,000 clones listed, under 15% are singletons. The chain is built from TRBV5-5 and TRBJ1-3; tentative D call: TRBD1 (5 bases). Input material: tumor tissue. The sequence came from a female donor with papillary thyroid cancer or a benign thyroid nodule (not recorded which). Some clones in this sample may be carry-over from other donors' samples. In DNA, the CDR3 is TGTGCCAGCAGCCCGCGGACAGGAAACACCATATATTTT. It specifies CASSPRTGNTIYF.